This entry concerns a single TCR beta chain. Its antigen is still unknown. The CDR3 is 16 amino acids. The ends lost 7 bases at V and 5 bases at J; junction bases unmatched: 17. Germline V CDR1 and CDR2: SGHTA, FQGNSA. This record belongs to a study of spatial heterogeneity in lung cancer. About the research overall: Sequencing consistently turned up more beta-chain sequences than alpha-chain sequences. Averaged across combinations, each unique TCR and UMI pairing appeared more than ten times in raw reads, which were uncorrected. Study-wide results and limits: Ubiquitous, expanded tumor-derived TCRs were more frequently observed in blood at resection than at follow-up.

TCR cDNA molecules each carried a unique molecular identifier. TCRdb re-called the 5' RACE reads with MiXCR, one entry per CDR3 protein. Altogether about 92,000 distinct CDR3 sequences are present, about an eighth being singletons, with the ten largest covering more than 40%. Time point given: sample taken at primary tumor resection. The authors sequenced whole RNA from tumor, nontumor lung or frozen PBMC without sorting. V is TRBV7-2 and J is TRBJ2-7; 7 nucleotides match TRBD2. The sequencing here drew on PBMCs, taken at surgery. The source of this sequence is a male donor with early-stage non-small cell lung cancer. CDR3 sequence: CASNYLPGRERDEQYF. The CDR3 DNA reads TGTGCCAGCAACTACCTCCCGGGGAGGGAACGAGACGAGCAGTACTTC. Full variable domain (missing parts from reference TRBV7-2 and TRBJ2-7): GAGVSQSPSNKVTEKGKDVELRCDPISGHTALYWYRQSLGQGLEFLIYFQGNSAPDKSGLPSDRFSAERTGGSVSTLTIQRTQQEDSAVYLCASNYLPGRERDEQYFGPGTRLTVT.